This T cell receptor (beta chain) was sequenced during a study of T cells after yellow fever vaccination. Study-wide background: SMART-Seq v4 Ultra Low Input prepared libraries from low-cell fractions.

At least ten counts were recorded for this clonotype. Its specificity is unknown. TCR cDNA was made by 5'RACE template switching, adding a universal primer site and UMIs. Using its own MiXCR run on the 5' RACE reads, TCRdb lists one record per CDR3 protein. The sample contains about 340,000 distinct CDR3 sequences, 3% to 4.5% of which appear only once. Germline V gene lookup returns CDR1 DFQATT and CDR2 SNEGSKA (reference sequence). The CDR3 contains 16 residues. The V and J ends lost 6 bases and 4 bases, in that order; junction bases with no gene match: 12. Study observations and caveats: Repertoires obtained by FACS sorting could include abundant clonotypes that entered as contaminants from the bulk population. Reappearing after the booster were most of the clones from primary vaccination (around 96% CD4, around 88% CD8).

This chain uses TRBV20-1 with TRBJ2-2; 9 bases match TRBD1. The material sequenced was PBMCs, taken 5 days after the yellow fever booster vaccination. The receptor's source is a man aged 18 to 29 who received the YFV17D yellow fever vaccine. For the CDR3, the DNA is TGCAGTGCCCCCAAGCCCGGGACAGGGCTCACCGGGGAGCTGTTTTTT. As protein: CSAPKPGTGLTGELFF.